The TCR beta chain described here comes from a study of T cells in Graves' hyperthyroidism and ophthalmopathy. Disease lasting under 3 months, a NOSPECS grade of at least 4, and a Clinical Activity Score of at least 3 were features of the ophthalmopathy patients. Those patients with uncontrolled infection, other autoimmune disease, pregnancy or lactation were excluded. RNA transcripts were the template for amplifying TCR beta CDR3 regions. First-round RT-PCR of the TCR CDR3 relied on the HTBI primer set. TCRdb itself ran the multiplex PCR reads through MiXCR, one entry per CDR3 protein. Of about 300,000 distinct CDR3 sequences in the sample, approximately 19% were seen once. Trimming left V 5 bases short and J 3 bases short, with 11 bases between. The length of the CDR3 is 15 residues. Per germline, CDR1 MNHEY and CDR2 SMNVEV (reference sequence).

The sample was blood. The V call is TRBV27, the J call TRBJ1-6; D might be TRBD1 (6 bases). This clonotype originated in a middle-aged man with Graves' ophthalmopathy. For the CDR3, the DNA is TGTGCCAGCAGTCCCACAGGGATCTATAATTCACCCCTCCACTTT. Amino acid sequence: CASSPTGIYNSPLHF.